This T cell receptor (beta chain) was profiled in a study of long-term antiretroviral therapy in people with HIV (dated by TCRdb to between 2021 and 2024). Background for the entire study: Collection of the earliest samples took place about a decade ahead of the 2015 WHO recommendation for immediate ART, at a time when ART was typically delayed until CD4 counts fell. Whether ART initiation and durable HIV suppression were associated with changes in peripheral blood TRB repertoire composition and diversity was tested in a retrospective serial study. A total of fewer than 200 cryopreserved PBMC samples were contributed to the cohort by 30 adults with confirmed HIV infection, with samples collected serially over a mean of around 6 years (range 1-12). About 40% of the 30 participants with HIV were female. Test extractions of a monoclonal T-cell line alongside about 35 polyclonal samples showed no cross-contamination during QIAcube processing.

A note on this clone: There is no known antigen for this receptor. No qualities accompany the bases; no much larger clone lies one base away.

The immunoSEQ hsTCRB v3.0 assay was used at survey level resolution to sequence the TRB variable region. A depth of about 35,000-50,000 T-cell genomes per sample was targeted for TRB sequencing. Pooled TRB libraries were sequenced on an Illumina MiSeq with a v3 150-cycle kit. In the original analysis: Repertoire analysis was run in R within a reproducible Nextflow workflow that covered QC, data transformation and analysis. Custom analyses were implemented in LymphoSeq2, an R package for AIRR-Seq data exploration. A handful of samples yielding fewer than 5000 total TRB sequences were excluded, leaving 188 analyzed HIV repertoires. Among the roughly 200 retained HIV repertoires, 55 to 60 were collected before ART initiation and approximately 130 after ART initiation. Repertoires were downsampled to 5000 TRB nucleotide sequences, and summary statistics were averaged over 100 downsampling iterations. TRB sequences were retained for analysis only if CDR3 regions of at least seven amino acids were present. Diversity was measured with a Shannon entropy-derived clonality score and the Gini coefficient. In the repertoire networks, any two of the top 5000 CDR3 amino acid sequences were linked whenever the two sequences differed by an edit distance of one. For TRB CDR3 amino acid sequences, antigen specificity groups and MHC restriction were predicted with GLIPH2. To flag known associations with CMV, EBV, HIV or tissue antigens, CDR3 amino acid sequences were compared against VDJdb and McPAS-TCR. Pre-ART, post-ART and control groups were compared with Wilcoxon signed-rank tests and Holm-Bonferroni correction. TCRdb carries this immuneACCESS record with in-frame sequences only. Its versions omit some clonotypes, under half of them owing to an unresolved V gene in the studies checked, with the rest unexplained. Clone size and the V and J calls come from that table; the DNA yielded D and trimming. This sample gives tens of thousands of clones in total; over 80% of them show up just once. The ten largest clones add up to around 6.5% of the sample.

General study outcomes and caveats: No data were available on ART adherence, viral resistance or therapy changes, limiting inferences about post-ART repertoire changes. Narrower CDR3 length ranges were observed in HIV repertoires than in controls, and an antigen-experienced repertoire with only a slight naive shift after ART was suggested by the network structure. A significant increase in TRB diversity was found to be associated with ART initiation, although TRB diversity was observed to remain significantly below that of transplant donor controls even after long-term ART. Samples dated from about 2004 to 2018, and the ART regimens used may be less effective than current ones. Limited PBMC availability meant only the TCR beta chain was sequenced, without alpha chain pairing. Because pre-ART samples had limited cell numbers, unsorted PBMC were profiled rather than sorted CD4+ and CD8+ T cells. Expanded TRB clones identified before ART initiation dominated the repertoire across all time points, though the dominance fluctuated and decreased in many PLHIV after ART.

Inclusion was restricted to participants for whom at least one PBMC sample before ART initiation and at least two post-ART samples were available. Treatment was received in the United States of America by all participants with HIV. Before DNA extraction, cryopreserved samples of about 0.9-11 million PBMC were thawed and washed. At the time of the earliest PBMC sample for each participant with HIV, ages ranged from 23 to 54 years. PBMC samples from each participant spanned 1-4 timepoints before ART initiation and 2-8 timepoints after ART initiation, with a median of 7 samples. Serial HIV viral load, CD4+ T-cell count, ART history and demographic data were obtained for every participant. Genomic DNA was extracted from unsorted PBMC with a Qiagen kit on a QIAcube, with processing performed in batches of 12 samples. The specimen comprised unsorted PBMCs, sampled 1 year after starting antiretroviral therapy. The receptor comes from a man in his late teens or twenties with HIV.

At the DNA level, the sequence is TGTGCCAGCAGTTACCGGGGACTAGCGGGAGAGTACGAGCAGTACTTC. This yields the protein CASSYRGLAGEYEQYF. The receptor chain draws on TRBV6-6 and TRBJ2-7; 14 bases in between match TRBD2. The CDR3 holds 16 amino acids from the cysteine to the phenylalanine. Only the CDR3 DNA is retained, 48 bases long and in frame from the first base. CDR1 and CDR2, looked up from the germline V gene (reference sequence), are MNHNY and SVGAGI. Trimming accounts for 2 bases at V and 4 bases at J, while the number of junction bases matched to no gene is 4.